The 22 T cell receptor beta chains below were found in one sample sequenced in a study of shared T cell receptors in the human thymus. Data came from immunoSEQ multiplex PCR; TCRdb stores just in-frame clones and leaves some out. The table lists 450,000 to 650,000 clones, roughly 74% of them singletons. Another study also made use of these data, one on human thymus T cells.

Sample: thymocytes. The receptors originated from a boy in the first two years of life with a congenital heart defect.

Worth noting for this clone: Other nucleotide sequences from this sample produce the same CDR3. CDR3 nucleotides: TGTGCCAGCAGTGAGGCGCCCCGGACTAGCTGGGAGACCCAGTACTTC. It is translated as CASSEAPRTSWETQYF. The V gene is TRBV6-1, the J gene TRBJ2-5, with 8 nucleotides matching TRBD2. V dropped 3 bases and J dropped 5; count of bases not matched to a gene: 11. The germline V gene encodes CDR1 MNHNS and CDR2 SASEGT. The CDR3 has 16 amino acids.

The chain couples TRBV6-1 to TRBJ2-3; 7 bases map to TRBD2. V lost 10 bases and J lost 6; bases outside the gene matches: 10. Germline V gives CDR1 MNHNS, CDR2 SASEGT. The CDR3 has 13 residues. In DNA form, the CDR3 reads TGTGCCACCAGGGAGGGGATTCGTGATACGCAGTATTTT. Its protein is CATREGIRDTQYF.

This chain uses TRBV6-5 with TRBJ1-4; no reliable D call. Looked up from germline, CDR1 is MNHEY and CDR2 is SVGAGI. The CDR3 runs to 13 residues. The V end was cut by 5 bases, the J end by 8 bases, with 12 bases between. CDR3 sequence: CASSPYRGEKLFF. The CDR3 DNA follows: TGTGCCAGCAGTCCCTACCGCGGAGAAAAACTGTTTTTT.

This clone showed up just once. CDR3 residues: CASSFRQANSGANVLTF. The CDR3 DNA reads as TGTGCCAGCAGTTTCCGACAGGCTAACTCTGGGGCCAACGTCCTGACTTTC. The rearrangement links TRBV28 to TRBJ2-6, with a tentative D call TRBD1 (6 bases). Germline V gene data show CDR1 as MDHEN and CDR2 as SYDVKM. The CDR3 has 17 residues. V was trimmed by 3 bases and J by 0 bases, leaving 12 bases between them.

The rearrangement links TRBV5-1 to TRBJ2-3; D may be TRBD2 (5 bases). This CDR3 contains 16 residues. Trimming removed 4 bases from V and 4 bases from J, with 19 bases in between. Germline V lookup: CDR1 SGHRS, CDR2 YFSETQ. The CDR3 is CASSPASGFGADTQYF. The CDR3 coding sequence is TGCGCCAGCAGCCCGGCATCGGGGTTCGGGGCAGATACGCAGTATTTT.

V usage is TRBV6-1 and J usage is TRBJ2-3, with 11 bases aligning to TRBD1. The germline V gene has CDR1 MNHNS and CDR2 SASEGT. This CDR3 is 15 amino acids long. Unmatched junction bases numbered 3, after V lost 1 base and J lost 6 bases. DNA of the CDR3: TGTGCCAGCAGTGAAGGGACAGGGGGCGGCGATACGCAGTATTTT. Amino acid sequence: CASSEGTGGGDTQYF.

This rearrangement joins TRBV6-4 to TRBJ2-1; possible D gene TRBD2, 6 bases. The CDR3 is 14 amino acids. Germline V CDR1 and CDR2: MRHNA, SNTAGT. V dropped 4 bases and J dropped 7 bases, with 14 bases sitting between them. The CDR3 DNA reads TGTGCCAGCAGTGCCCCGGGACTTGAAAATGAGCAGTTCTTC. This encodes CASSAPGLENEQFF.

The gene calls are TRBV29-1 and TRBJ2-6, with a tentative D call TRBD1 (7 bases). The V end lost 5 bases, the J end lost 0 bases, and 26 bases lay between the germline ends. The CDR3 is 20 amino acids. Germline values: CDR1 SQVTM, CDR2 ANQGSEA. In DNA form, the CDR3 reads TGCAGCGTTCACTGGGCCCAGAGGGAGGACAGGCACTCTGGGGCCAACGTCCTGACTTTC. It yields the protein CSVHWAQREDRHSGANVLTF.

The chain has TRBV27 and TRBJ2-7, with TRBD2 matching 10 bases. V trimming: 5 bases; J trimming: 12 bases; junction bases outside the gene matches: 7. This CDR3 spans 12 amino acids. Germline V lookup: CDR1 MNHEY, CDR2 SMNVEV (reference sequence). This CDR3 reads CASSPGLASRYF. CDR3 nucleotides: TGTGCCAGCAGTCCGGGACTAGCGAGTCGGTACTTC.

The chain recombines TRBV29-1 with TRBJ2-7, with 9 bases fitting TRBD2. The CDR3 is made up of 13 amino acids. Per the germline V gene, CDR1 is SQVTM and CDR2 is ANQGSEA. Trimming removed 6 bases from V and 4 bases from J; junction bases left unmatched: 7. The CDR3 loop reads CSVLSGSRYEQYF. CDR3 DNA: TGCAGCGTCCTTAGCGGGAGTCGGTACGAGCAGTACTTC.

The V gene is TRBV28, the J gene TRBJ2-7; 10 bases align to TRBD1. From germline, CDR1 is MDHEN and CDR2 SYDVKM. CDR3 size: 14 residues. V shed 10 bases and J 4 bases; nucleotides not matched to a gene: 10. The CDR3 is CAILNRDRGYEQYF. CDR3 in DNA: TGTGCCATCCTCAACCGGGACAGGGGTTACGAGCAGTACTTC.

The chain links TRBV7-7 to TRBJ2-7, with 7 nucleotides matching TRBD2. V was clipped by 5 bases and J by 4 bases; unmatched bases: 11. The CDR3 length is 15 residues. Per germline, CDR1 SSHAT and CDR2 FNYEAQ (reference sequence). In nucleotides, the CDR3 is TGTGCCAGCAGCCCCATAGGGGCGGGAGATTACGAGCAGTACTTC. Its translation is CASSPIGAGDYEQYF.

This rearrangement joins TRBV6-1 to TRBJ1-3; TRBD1 might be the D (6 bases). In germline, CDR1 is MNHNS, CDR2 SASEGT. CDR3 size: 17 residues. V was shortened by 0 bases and J by 1 base, with 13 bases between the two germline ends. CDR3 sequence (DNA): TGTGCCAGCAGTGAAGCCCAGGGGTTAGCTTCTGGAAACACCATATATTTT. It yields the protein CASSEAQGLASGNTIYF.

The chain recombines TRBV7-2 with TRBJ2-7, with no clear D. Between the trimmed V and J ends, which lost 4 bases and 6 bases, there was a span of 13 bases. This CDR3 has 13 amino acids. Germline V lookup: CDR1 SGHTA, CDR2 FQGNSA. The CDR3 nucleotides read TGTGCCAGCAGCTCCCCCCCGCTAGGCGAGCAGTACTTC. Translation gives CASSSPPLGEQYF.

The chain recombines TRBV5-4 with TRBJ2-3; 12 bases match TRBD2. Germline CDR1 SGHNT, CDR2 YYREEE (reference sequence). The CDR3 loop spans 17 amino acids. With V trimmed by 3 bases and J by 3 bases, 8 bases remained unmatched. CDR3 loop: CASSSQTSGRNTDTQYF. The CDR3 DNA reads TGTGCCAGCAGCTCTCAGACTAGCGGGAGAAATACAGATACGCAGTATTTT.

The chain recombines TRBV6-5 with TRBJ1-2; D might be TRBD1 (6 bases). Per germline, CDR1 MNHEY and CDR2 SVGAGI. The germline V and J ends were trimmed by 4 bases and 6 bases, with 18 bases remaining between them. The CDR3 sequence is 15 residues long. The CDR3 spells CASSSTTGFEDGYTF. The DNA of the CDR3 is TGTGCCAGCAGTTCCACTACAGGGTTCGAGGATGGCTACACCTTC.

The chain is built from TRBV27 and TRBJ2-5, with 10 bases that match TRBD1. The germline V gene has CDR1 MNHEY and CDR2 SMNVEV (reference sequence). V lost 6 bases and J lost 2; bases outside the gene matches: 9. The CDR3 covers 16 residues. The CDR3 protein is CASSILTGGIQETQYF. Written as DNA, the CDR3 is TGTGCCAGCAGCATATTGACAGGGGGCATTCAAGAGACCCAGTACTTC.

The rearrangement links TRBV19 to TRBJ1-1, with TRBD1 identical over 11 bases. Germline lookup yields CDR1 LNHDA and CDR2 SQIVND (reference sequence). With V trimmed by 6 bases and J by 5 bases, 29 bases remained unmatched. The CDR3 extends over 22 amino acids. CDR3 amino acids: CASSSRTGGSNPRTPLRTEAFF. The CDR3, as DNA: TGTGCCAGTAGCTCCCGGACAGGGGGCTCCAACCCCAGAACACCCTTGAGGACTGAAGCTTTCTTT.

CDR3 coding DNA: TGTGCCAGCAGCGAGTCGGTAAAAAGGGGCAAGGTTGGCTACACCTTC. This sequence encodes CASSESVKRGKVGYTF. V gene TRBV28 combines with J gene TRBJ1-2, with D maybe TRBD1 (5 bases). This CDR3 has 16 residues. Trimming left V 6 bases short and J 7 bases short, with 24 bases between. In germline, CDR1 is MDHEN, CDR2 SYDVKM.

The rearrangement links TRBV7-9 to TRBJ1-5; possibly TRBD1 for D (6 bases). Trimming took off 5 bases at V and 2 bases at J, with 19 bases between the two ends. Germline CDR1 reads SEHNR; CDR2 reads FQNEAQ (reference sequence). This CDR3 comprises 17 residues. CDR3 coding DNA: TGTGCCAGCAGCGAACAACCACAGGGCCCTGGCAATCAGCCCCAGCATTTT. Protein product: CASSEQPQGPGNQPQHF.

The J gene is TRBJ2-3, the V gene TRBV9; 14 positions match TRBD2. This CDR3 is built from 18 residues. Losses at the gene ends were 4 bases for V and 0 bases for J; bases not matched to a gene: 7. Germline loops: CDR1 SGDLS, CDR2 YYNGEE. Here the CDR3 DNA reads TGTGCCAGCAGCTTGGGACTAGCGGGAGCGGGGAGCACAGATACGCAGTATTTT. The encoded protein is CASSLGLAGAGSTDTQYF.

The chain combines TRBV27 with TRBJ2-7, with D possibly being TRBD2 (6 bases). V was trimmed by 7 bases and J by 3 bases, leaving 19 bases between them. Germline lookup yields CDR1 MNHEY and CDR2 SMNVEV (reference sequence). CDR3 length equals 15 residues. Here the CDR3 reads CASKKGLPSHYEQYF. CDR3 coding DNA: TGTGCCAGCAAAAAAGGACTACCGAGTCACTACGAGCAGTACTTC.